Below, 3 T cell receptor beta chains from the same sample are listed, as sequenced in a study of cytomegalovirus exposure and HLA in healthy donors. The PCR employed 60 Vbeta primers together with 13 Jbeta primers. Profiling relied on immunoSEQ multiplex PCR, and the TCRdb table lists in-frame clones only, not all of them. Of fewer than 250,000 clones in the sample, roughly 79% are singletons; the top ten hold approximately 2%. Material for sequencing was PBMCs. The source is a male donor in good health and CMV-seronegative.

The rearrangement links TRBV7-9 to TRBJ2-1, with D perhaps TRBD2 (6 bases). The CDR3 consists of 16 residues. V gave up 5 bases and J gave up 4 bases, with 18 bases separating them. Germline CDR1 is SEHNR and CDR2 is FQNEAQ (reference sequence). The CDR3 DNA reads as TGTGCCAGCAGCCCAGTGGCGGGGAACCATTACAATGAGCAGTTCTTC. It is translated as CASSPVAGNHYNEQFF.

The table lists this clone with a few counts. The chain links TRBV28 to TRBJ2-1; TRBD1 matches 8 bases. The CDR3 totals 16 residues. Germline CDR1 and CDR2: MDHEN and SYDVKM. Unmatched junction bases numbered 9, after V lost 3 bases and J lost 5 bases. CDR3 amino acids: CASSFAGGRVNNEQFF. The CDR3 region has the DNA TGTGCCAGCAGTTTCGCAGGGGGCAGGGTGAACAATGAGCAGTTCTTC.

This chain uses TRBV11-3 with TRBJ2-1; 9 nucleotides agree with TRBD2. The CDR3 consists of 15 residues. The J segment lost 9 bases and the V segment lost 0 bases, leaving 6 bases of the junction unmatched. Germline values: CDR1 SGHNT, CDR2 YENEEA. DNA for the CDR3: TGTGCCAGCAGCTTAGAAGCTAGCGGGATGGGTGAGCAGTTCTTC. It codes for CASSLEASGMGEQFF.